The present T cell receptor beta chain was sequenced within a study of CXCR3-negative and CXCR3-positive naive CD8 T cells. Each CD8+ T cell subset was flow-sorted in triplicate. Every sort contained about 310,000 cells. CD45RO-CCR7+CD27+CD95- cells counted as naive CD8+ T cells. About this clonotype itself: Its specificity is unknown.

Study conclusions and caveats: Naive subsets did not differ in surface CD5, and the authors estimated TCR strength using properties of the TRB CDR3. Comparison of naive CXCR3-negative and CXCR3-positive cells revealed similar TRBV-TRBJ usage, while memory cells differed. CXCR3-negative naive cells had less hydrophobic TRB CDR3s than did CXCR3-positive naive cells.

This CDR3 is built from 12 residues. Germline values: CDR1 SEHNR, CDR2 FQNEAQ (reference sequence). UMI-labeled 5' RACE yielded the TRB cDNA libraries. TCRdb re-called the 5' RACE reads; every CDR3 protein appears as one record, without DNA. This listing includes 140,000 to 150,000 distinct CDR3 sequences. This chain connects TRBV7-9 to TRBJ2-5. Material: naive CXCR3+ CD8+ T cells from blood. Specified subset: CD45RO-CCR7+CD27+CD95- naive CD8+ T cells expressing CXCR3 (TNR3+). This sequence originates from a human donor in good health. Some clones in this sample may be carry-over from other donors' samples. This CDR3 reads CASTDIKETQYF.